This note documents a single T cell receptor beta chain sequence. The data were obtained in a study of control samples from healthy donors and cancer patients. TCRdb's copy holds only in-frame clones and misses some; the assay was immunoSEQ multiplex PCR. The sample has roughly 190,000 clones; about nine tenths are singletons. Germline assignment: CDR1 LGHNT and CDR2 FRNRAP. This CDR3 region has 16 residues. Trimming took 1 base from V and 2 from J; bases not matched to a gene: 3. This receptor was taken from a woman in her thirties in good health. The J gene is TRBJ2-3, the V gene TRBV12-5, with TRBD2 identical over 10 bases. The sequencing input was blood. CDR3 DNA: TGTGCTAGTGGTTTGGGGACTAGCGGTACCACAGATACGCAGTATTTT. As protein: CASGLGTSGTTDTQYF.